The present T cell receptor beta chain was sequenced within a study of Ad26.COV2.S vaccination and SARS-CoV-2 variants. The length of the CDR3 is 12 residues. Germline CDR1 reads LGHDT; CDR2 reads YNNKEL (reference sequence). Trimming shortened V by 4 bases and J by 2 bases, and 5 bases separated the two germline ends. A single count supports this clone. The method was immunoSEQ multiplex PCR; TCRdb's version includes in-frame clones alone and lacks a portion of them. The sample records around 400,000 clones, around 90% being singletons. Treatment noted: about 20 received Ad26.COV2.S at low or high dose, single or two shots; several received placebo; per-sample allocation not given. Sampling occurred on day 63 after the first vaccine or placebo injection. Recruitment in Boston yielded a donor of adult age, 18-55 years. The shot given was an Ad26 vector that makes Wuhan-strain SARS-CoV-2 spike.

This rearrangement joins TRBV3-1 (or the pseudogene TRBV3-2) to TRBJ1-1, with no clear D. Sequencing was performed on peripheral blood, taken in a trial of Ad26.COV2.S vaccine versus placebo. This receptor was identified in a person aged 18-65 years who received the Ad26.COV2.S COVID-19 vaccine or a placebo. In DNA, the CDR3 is TGTGCCAGCAGCCTAATCAACACTGAAGCTTTCTTT. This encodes CASSLINTEAFF.